This entry features one T cell receptor beta chain sequence. This specimen comes from a study of shared clonotypes between healthy human individuals. Measured with immunoSEQ multiplex PCR; TCRdb has only the in-frame clones, and not every one. The data show approximately 100,000 clones, about two thirds seen once. The CDR3 spans 16 residues. In germline, CDR1 is MNHEY, CDR2 SMNVEV (reference sequence). V was shortened by 3 bases and J by 1 base, with 13 bases between the two germline ends. The chain joins TRBV27 to TRBJ2-1; TRBD2 is a possible D gene (6 bases). The TCR originated in a man aged 30 to 39 in good health. Sample: memory CD8+ T cells sorted from blood. Noted subset: CD45RO+ cells pooled with CCR7-negative TemRA cells. The CDR3 is CASSFNIAGSYNEQFF. The CDR3 DNA reads TGTGCCAGCAGTTTTAATATTGCGGGGTCCTACAATGAGCAGTTCTTC.